A single sample gave rise to the 27 T cell receptor beta chains below, sequenced in a study of vaccination effects on CD4 cells after COVID-19 (dated by TCRdb to the early 2020s). In the ViraFEST assay, PBMC were stimulated with viral peptide pools, and TCR sequencing was then used to find antigen-specific CD4+ T cell clonotypes based on their expansion. After less than 13 days of culture, CD4+ T cells were isolated with the EasySep CD4+ T cell isolation kit. The absence of prior SARS-CoV-2 infection in healthy vaccine recipients was confirmed by negative nucleocapsid antibodies before and after vaccination. The library was produced with the immunoSEQ multiplex PCR assay. The table comes from immuneACCESS by way of TCRdb, which keeps in-frame sequences with V and J called. Part of the clones is missing from these tables; in studies checked, under half for an unresolved V gene and the rest for unknown reasons. In this sample the table shows under 25,000 clones, roughly 73% of which occur a single time. The top ten hold 5% of the sample.

No antigen is known for these receptors. The specimen comprised CD4+ T cells from PBMCs cultured with SARS-CoV-2 spike peptides, sampled before COVID-19 vaccination. Sample cell subset or site, as interpreted from the label and publication: SARS-CoV-2 spike overlapping peptide pool stimulation. These receptors were taken from a human donor who received a COVID-19 vaccine.

The rearrangement joins TRBV7-8 to TRBJ1-4; D not resolved. V was trimmed by 3 bases and J by 1 base, leaving 6 bases between them. Germline assignment: CDR1 SGHVS and CDR2 FQNEAQ. The length of the CDR3 is 14 residues. The CDR3 region is CASSFSLTNEKLFF. CDR3 nucleotides: TGTGCCAGCAGCTTTTCCCTAACTAATGAAAAACTGTTTTTT.

This chain uses TRBV5-6 with TRBJ2-3; no definite D call. V was cut by 0 bases and J by 1 base, with 3 bases left in between. Germline CDR1 is SGHDT and CDR2 is YYEEEE. CDR3 length equals 13 residues. CDR3 nucleotide sequence: TGTGCCAGCAGCTTGGGGGGCACAGATACGCAGTATTTT. It encodes CASSLGGTDTQYF.

This rearrangement joins TRBV12-5 to TRBJ2-1; 11 positions agree with TRBD2. CDR3 length: 14 residues. Germline V gene data show CDR1 as LGHNT and CDR2 as FRNRAP. The ends lost 5 bases at V and 9 bases at J; junction bases unmatched: 6. CDR3 region: CASGLSGGAGEQFF. The CDR3 nucleotides are TGTGCTAGTGGTCTTAGCGGGGGGGCGGGTGAGCAGTTCTTC. Together with reference TRBV12-5 and TRBJ2-1, the CDR3 gives the full variable domain: DARVTQTPRHKVTEMGQEVTMRCQPILGHNTVFWYRQTMMQGLELLAYFRNRAPLDDSGMPKDRFSAEMPDATLATLKIQPSEPRDSAVYFCASGLSGGAGEQFFGPGTRLTVL.

This clone was seen a single time. V usage is TRBV30 and J usage is TRBJ2-7; 10 bases agree with TRBD1. The germline V gene has CDR1 GTSNPN and CDR2 SVGIG (reference sequence). V was pared by 3 bases and J by 4 bases, with 9 bases of the junction left unmatched. The length of the CDR3 is 15 residues. The CDR3 protein is CAWSPRQGAAYEQYF. DNA of the CDR3: TGTGCCTGGAGCCCCAGACAGGGGGCAGCATACGAGCAGTACTTC.

This clone has a single count. The J gene is TRBJ1-2, the V gene TRBV28; D gene uncertain. CDR1 MDHEN and CDR2 SYDVKM come from the germline V gene. This CDR3 has 15 amino acids. The V gene lost 3 bases and the J gene lost 4 bases, with 15 bases spanning the gap. The CDR3 DNA reads TGTGCCAGCAGTTTGGGAGGGCGCGCTCTCTATGGCTACACCTTC. This sequence encodes CASSLGGRALYGYTF.

This clone occurred a few times. The rearrangement uses TRBV29-1 and TRBJ1-3, with no clear D. The CDR3 covers 14 residues. CDR1 and CDR2 (germline): SQVTM, ANQGSEA. Trimming left V 4 bases short and J 4 bases short, with 14 bases between. CDR3 in amino acids: CSVAPQGRGNTIYF. DNA for the CDR3: TGCAGCGTTGCCCCTCAAGGGAGAGGAAACACCATATATTTT. The whole variable domain, remainder taken from reference TRBV29-1 and TRBJ1-3, is SAVISQKPSRDICQRGTSLTIQCQVDSQVTMMFWYRQQPGQSLTLIATANQGSEATYESGFVIDKFPISRPNLTFSTLTVSNMSPEDSSIYLCSVAPQGRGNTIYFGEGSWLTVV.

J is TRBJ2-5 and V is TRBV5-6; possible D gene TRBD1, 5 bases. The CDR3 is made up of 16 amino acids. Germline assignment: CDR1 SGHDT and CDR2 YYEEEE. V gave up 2 bases and J gave up 0 bases, with 14 bases separating them. The CDR3 is CASSLFRRGYQETQYF. The CDR3 DNA follows: TGTGCCAGCAGCTTATTTAGAAGGGGCTACCAAGAGACCCAGTACTTC.

The chain uses TRBV5-1 and TRBJ1-5, with D uncertain. Per germline, CDR1 SGHRS and CDR2 YFSETQ. CDR3 length equals 16 residues. Trimming stripped 3 bases from V and 3 bases from J, with 16 bases between. CDR3 in DNA: TGCGCCAGCAGCTGGGCCAAAGAGGAGTCCAATCAGCCCCAGCATTTT. Amino acids: CASSWAKEESNQPQHF.

The chain joins TRBV5-1 to TRBJ1-4, with TRBD1 identical over 7 bases. The CDR3 spans 15 residues. Unmatched junction bases numbered 12, after V lost 5 bases and J lost 8 bases. Germline values: CDR1 SGHRS, CDR2 YFSETQ. The CDR3 DNA is TGCGCCAGCAGAACTACTTACAGGGGAATAGAAAAACTGTTTTTT. As protein: CASRTTYRGIEKLFF.

This clone is a singleton in its sample. The V gene is TRBV13, the J gene TRBJ1-1; D uncertain. The germline V and J ends were trimmed by 1 base and 3 bases, with 6 bases remaining between them. The CDR3 has 13 residues. CDR1 is PRHDT and CDR2 is FYEKMQ in the germline V gene (reference sequence). This CDR3 reads CASSLVRYTEAFF. The CDR3 coding sequence is TGTGCCAGCAGCTTAGTCCGGTACACTGAAGCTTTCTTT.

This chain uses TRBV6-1 with TRBJ1-1; D possibly corresponds to TRBD1 (5 bases). The germline V and J ends were trimmed by 3 bases and 4 bases, with 15 bases remaining between them. From germline, CDR1 is MNHNS and CDR2 SASEGT. This CDR3 spans 15 amino acids. CDR3 nucleotide sequence: TGTGCCAGCAGTGAGATGGCAGGGATGGGCACTGAAGCTTTCTTT. Protein product: CASSEMAGMGTEAFF.

The V gene is TRBV18, the J gene TRBJ1-1, with D hard to call. The CDR3 covers 15 residues. V was clipped by 2 bases and J by 8 bases, with 18 bases between them. The germline gives CDR1 KGHSH, CDR2 LQKENI. CDR3 sequence reads: CASSPIVEAAEEAFF. The CDR3 nucleotides read TGTGCCAGCTCACCAATCGTTGAGGCCGCGGAAGAAGCTTTCTTT.

The chain employs TRBV5-8 and TRBJ2-2, with 12 bases lining up with TRBD1. This CDR3 is built from 19 residues. Trimming at V came to 4 bases and at J to 0 bases, leaving 10 bases not matched to a gene. Germline V gene lookup returns CDR1 SGHTS and CDR2 YDEGEE. The CDR3 DNA reads as TGTGCCAGCAGCACCGGGACAGGGGGCTTTAGCGCGAACACCGGGGAGCTGTTTTTT. Translation: CASSTGTGGFSANTGELFF.

The chain is built from TRBV15 and TRBJ1-6; tentatively, D is TRBD1 (5 bases). V was cut by 3 bases and J by 8 bases, with 14 bases left in between. Looked up from germline, CDR1 is LNHNV and CDR2 is YYDKDF (reference sequence). The CDR3 is made up of 15 amino acids. CDR3 nucleotides: TGTGCCACCAGCAGGGTCCCAGGGAGCGATTCACCCCTCCACTTT. Residues: CATSRVPGSDSPLHF.

In its sample, this clone was seen a few times. This sequence joins TRBV6-1 and TRBJ2-1, with TRBD2 matching 7 bases. The J segment lost 2 bases and the V segment lost 1 base, leaving 2 bases of the junction unmatched. The germline V gene has CDR1 MNHNS and CDR2 SASEGT. There are 15 residues in the CDR3. The CDR3 spells CASSEDAGAYNEQFF. CDR3 DNA sequence: TGTGCCAGCAGTGAAGATGCGGGGGCCTACAATGAGCAGTTCTTC.

V is TRBV6-6 and J is TRBJ2-7; TRBD1 matches at 7 bases. The V gene end was trimmed by 6 bases and the J gene end by 4 bases; junction bases not matched to a gene: 3. The CDR3 is 12 amino acids. Germline loops: CDR1 MNHNY, CDR2 SVGAGI (reference sequence). This chain's CDR3 is CASRRQGYEQYF. The CDR3 DNA reads as TGTGCCAGCAGAAGACAGGGTTACGAGCAGTACTTC.

This chain connects TRBV6-1 to TRBJ1-1; a possible D gene is TRBD1 (5 bases). Germline values: CDR1 MNHNS, CDR2 SASEGT. V shed 2 bases and J shed 10 bases, with 11 bases lying between them. The CDR3 sequence is 12 residues long. CDR3 sequence: CASSEPRELAFF. Here the CDR3 DNA reads TGTGCCAGCAGTGAACCCAGGGAATTAGCTTTCTTT.

The V gene is TRBV19, the J gene TRBJ1-3, with no clear D. V lost 6 bases, J lost 2 bases, and 11 bases lay in between. The length of the CDR3 is 14 residues. Germline V gene data show CDR1 as LNHDA and CDR2 as SQIVND (reference sequence). The CDR3 loop is CASSSGGTGNTIYF. CDR3 sequence (DNA): TGTGCCAGTAGCTCCGGAGGGACTGGAAACACCATATATTTT.

This clone is labeled as large (0.1 to 1%). The chain combines TRBV6-1 with TRBJ2-7; 9 positions match TRBD2. J gave up 6 bases and V 2 bases, and 8 bases lay outside the gene matches. CDR1 and CDR2 (germline): MNHNS, SASEGT. The CDR3 is made up of 15 amino acids. CDR3 loop: CASSESSSGSSEQYF. The CDR3 DNA follows: TGTGCCAGCAGTGAAAGTAGTAGCGGGAGTAGCGAGCAGTACTTC.

The chain joins TRBV7-2 to TRBJ2-3; D ambiguous. V was trimmed by 4 bases and J by 1 base, leaving 9 bases between them. CDR1 and CDR2 from the germline V gene are SGHTA and FQGNSA. The CDR3 runs to 14 residues. This chain's CDR3 is CASSWLQGTDTQYF. Written as DNA, the CDR3 is TGTGCCAGCAGCTGGCTGCAAGGCACAGATACGCAGTATTTT.

This clone turned up a few times. The rearrangement uses TRBV7-2 and TRBJ2-1, with D uncertain. The CDR3 is 11 residues long. The V and J ends lost 2 bases and 8 bases respectively, with 4 bases between them. Per germline, CDR1 SGHTA and CDR2 FQGNSA. The CDR3 here is CASSLRYEQFF. The CDR3, as DNA: TGTGCCAGCAGCTTACGTTATGAGCAGTTCTTC.

CDR3 DNA: TGTGCCAGCAGCGTAGAGCCTGGGGACAATTCACCCCTCCACTTT. It encodes CASSVEPGDNSPLHF. The rearrangement uses TRBV9 and TRBJ1-6, with a weak D call TRBD1 (5 bases). The CDR3 is made up of 15 amino acids. Per germline, CDR1 SGDLS and CDR2 YYNGEE. V shed 0 bases and J shed 7 bases, with 11 bases lying between them.

V and J are TRBV7-9 and TRBJ2-7; 8 positions agree with TRBD2. The CDR3 covers 14 residues. V lost 2 bases, J lost 5 bases, and 5 bases stayed unmatched. Germline V lookup: CDR1 SEHNR, CDR2 FQNEAQ (reference sequence). The CDR3 protein is CASSLSLAGDEQYF. The CDR3 DNA reads TGTGCCAGCAGCTTATCCCTAGCGGGCGACGAGCAGTACTTC.

The chain couples TRBV6-1 to TRBJ1-2, with TRBD1 as a possible D gene (6 bases). Trimming took 3 bases from V and 4 from J, leaving 15 bases between them. The germline V gene encodes CDR1 MNHNS and CDR2 SASEGT. This CDR3 spans 15 amino acids. CDR3 in amino acids: CASSDPQGIAYGYTF. CDR3 nucleotide sequence: TGTGCCAGCAGTGATCCTCAGGGGATTGCCTATGGCTACACCTTC.

This chain links TRBV11-2 with TRBJ1-6; tentatively, D is TRBD1 (5 bases). The V gene lost 2 bases and the J gene lost 0 bases, with 14 bases spanning the gap. The germline gives CDR1 SGHAT, CDR2 FQNNGV. This CDR3 is 18 amino acids long. Here the CDR3 reads CASSLFDPGGSYNSPLHF. The CDR3 region has the DNA TGTGCCAGCAGCTTATTTGACCCCGGGGGCTCCTATAATTCACCCCTCCACTTT.

This clone was found once. The genes are TRBV20-1 and TRBJ2-1; D uncertain. The V gene's germline CDR1 is DFQATT and CDR2 SNEGSKA (reference sequence). The CDR3 has 11 residues. V was cut by 3 bases and J by 5 bases, with 5 bases left in between. The CDR3 DNA sequence: TGCAGTGCTAGGTTTGACAATGAGCAGTTCTTC. Amino acids: CSARFDNEQFF.

This chain links TRBV6-4 with TRBJ1-1, with D possibly matching TRBD1 (6 bases). Trimming pared 4 bases from V and 0 bases from J, leaving 15 bases between. The CDR3 spans 16 residues. CDR1 and CDR2 (germline): MRHNA, SNTAGT. CDR3 protein: CASSAQGYAMNTEAFF. The CDR3 DNA reads as TGTGCCAGCAGTGCACAGGGATATGCCATGAACACTGAAGCTTTCTTT.